The 16 T cell receptor beta chains listed next were all sequenced from one sample in a study of T cell responses to AZD1222 COVID-19 vaccine. Measured with immunoSEQ multiplex PCR; TCRdb has only the in-frame clones, and not every one. The sample holds 90,000 to 150,000 clones, around 86% seen once. Sample: peripheral blood, taken on day 0 of AZD1222 vaccination. These receptors all come from an adult in good health.

The chain recombines TRBV6-5 with TRBJ2-7; D is undetermined. CDR3 length: 15 amino acids. Germline assignment: CDR1 MNHEY and CDR2 SVGAGI. The V gene lost 2 bases and the J gene lost 2 bases, with 13 bases spanning the gap. For the CDR3, the DNA is TGTGCCAGCAGTTACGGAGTTCAGAAGGCCTACGAGCAGTACTTC. Translated: CASSYGVQKAYEQYF.

Details on this clone: Other nucleotide sequences from this sample produce the same CDR3. The chain uses TRBV25-1 and TRBJ1-2; D not certain. CDR1 is MGHDK, CDR2 SYGVNS, per germline. This CDR3 spans 12 amino acids. The germline V and J ends were trimmed by 2 bases and 4 bases, with 5 bases remaining between them. CDR3 loop: CASSEPFYGYTF. CDR3 coding DNA: TGTGCCAGCAGTGAACCATTCTATGGCTACACCTTC.

V is TRBV28 and J is TRBJ2-1; possibly TRBD1 for D (5 bases). Trimming took 5 bases from V and 9 from J, leaving 14 bases between them. CDR3 size: 13 residues. The germline V gene has CDR1 MDHEN and CDR2 SYDVKM. CDR3 region: CASSTYRFSEQFF. The CDR3 bases are TGTGCCAGCAGTACCTACAGGTTCTCTGAGCAGTTCTTC.

The chain employs TRBV7-9 and TRBJ1-6; D might be TRBD1 (5 bases). Trimming took off 8 bases at V and 5 bases at J, with 10 bases between the two ends. In germline, CDR1 is SEHNR, CDR2 FQNEAQ (reference sequence). This CDR3 is 13 amino acids long. CDR3 sequence reads: CASSRGDNSPLHF. The CDR3 nucleotides read TGTGCCAGCTCCCGAGGGGATAATTCACCCCTCCACTTT.

The chain joins TRBV29-1 to TRBJ1-1, with D possibly TRBD1 on 5 matching bases. CDR3 length: 13 residues. V lost 4 bases and J lost 0, with 9 bases in between. Germline CDR1 SQVTM, CDR2 ANQGSEA. CDR3: CSVVGRVNTEAFF. The CDR3 coding sequence is TGCAGCGTTGTCGGCAGGGTGAACACTGAAGCTTTCTTT.

The chain employs TRBV18 and TRBJ2-7, with D possibly TRBD2 on 5 matching bases. The CDR3 runs 15 residues. CDR1 KGHSH and CDR2 LQKENI come from the germline V gene. Trimming left V 5 bases short and J 0 bases short, with 14 bases between. The CDR3 DNA follows: TGTGCCAGCTCATCTCCCGGGATGAGCTCCTACGAGCAGTACTTC. It specifies CASSSPGMSSYEQYF.

This chain connects TRBV10-1 to TRBJ1-2, with D perhaps matching TRBD1 (5 bases). The V gene lost 2 bases and the J gene lost 1 base, with 5 bases spanning the gap. The CDR3 has 13 residues. Germline CDR1 reads WNHNN; CDR2 reads SYGVQD (reference sequence). CDR3: CASSEDSNYGYTF. CDR3 coding DNA: TGCGCCAGCAGTGAGGACAGTAACTATGGCTACACCTTC.

The rearrangement joins TRBV2 to TRBJ2-4, with D hard to call. CDR1 and CDR2 from the germline V gene are SNHLY and FYNNEI. The CDR3 extends over 15 amino acids. V was clipped by 7 bases and J by 0 bases, with 13 bases between them. CDR3 coding DNA: TGTGCCAGCAAGCCCCCCACGCTAGCCAAAAACATTCAGTACTTC. Translated, it gives CASKPPTLAKNIQYF. The whole variable domain, remainder taken from reference TRBV2 and TRBJ2-4, is EPEVTQTPSHQVTQMGQEVILRCVPISNHLYFYWYRQILGQKVEFLVSFYNNEISEKSEIFDDQFSVERPDGSNFTLKIRSTKLEDSAMYFCASKPPTLAKNIQYFGAGTRLSVL.

The genes are TRBV11-2 and TRBJ2-2, with D perhaps matching TRBD1 (6 bases). Between the trimmed V and J ends, which lost 0 bases and 4 bases, there was a span of 9 bases. Per the germline V gene, CDR1 is SGHAT and CDR2 is FQNNGV. The CDR3 is 15 amino acids. Here the CDR3 reads CASSLDAGATGELFF. CDR3 nucleotides: TGTGCCAGCAGCTTAGACGCAGGGGCCACCGGGGAGCTGTTTTTT.

V is TRBV6-1 and J is TRBJ1-2, with 8 bases that match TRBD1. This CDR3 spans 15 amino acids. Germline values: CDR1 MNHNS, CDR2 SASEGT. With 2 bases clipped from V and 5 bases from J, the junction kept 7 bases outside the gene matches. The CDR3 DNA is TGTGCCAGCAGTGAAACATTTAACAGGGGGTATGGCTACACCTTC. Translation gives CASSETFNRGYGYTF.

V is TRBV18 and J is TRBJ2-7; a weak D match, TRBD2 (6 bases). The germline CDR1 and CDR2 sequences are KGHSH and LQKENI. The CDR3 runs to 14 residues. With 2 bases removed from V and 6 bases from J, the gap between germline ends came to 14 bases. The CDR3 protein is CASSPSGTSLEQYF. CDR3 nucleotide sequence: TGTGCCAGCTCACCATCCGGGACTTCTCTCGAGCAGTACTTC.

The chain carries TRBV3-1 (or the pseudogene TRBV3-2) and TRBJ1-6; no firm D call. V was clipped by 2 bases and J by 7 bases, with 9 bases between them. This CDR3 is 14 amino acids long. Germline V gene lookup returns CDR1 LGHDT and CDR2 YNNKEL (reference sequence). Here the CDR3 DNA reads TGTGCCAGCAGCCAAAGCTTACGAAATTCACCCCTCCACTTT. It is translated as CASSQSLRNSPLHF.

J is TRBJ2-5 and V is TRBV5-6, with 9 nucleotides matching TRBD2. Germline V CDR1 and CDR2: SGHDT, YYEEEE. The CDR3 covers 14 residues. Unmatched junction bases numbered 7, after V lost 4 bases and J lost 6 bases. CDR3: CASSGGRAMKTQYF. The CDR3 DNA reads as TGTGCCAGCAGCGGCGGGAGGGCCATGAAGACCCAGTACTTC.

The CDR3: CATGEDRNTGELFF. CDR3 nucleotides: TGTGCCACCGGAGAGGACAGAAACACCGGGGAGCTGTTTTTT. The V and J genes are TRBV24-1 and TRBJ2-2; the D gene is possibly TRBD1 (6 bases). The V end was cut by 9 bases, the J end by 2 bases, with 12 bases between. Germline V gene lookup returns CDR1 KGHDR and CDR2 SFDVKD. This CDR3 region has 14 residues.

This chain links TRBV28 with TRBJ1-5; D is perhaps TRBD1 (5 bases). The CDR3 spans 13 residues. The ends were cut back, 6 bases at V and 7 bases at J, with 13 bases in the middle. Germline CDR1 MDHEN, CDR2 SYDVKM. The CDR3 spells CASRLGGGQPQHF. In DNA, the CDR3 is TGTGCCAGCAGGCTGGGGGGGGGACAGCCCCAGCATTTT.

V usage is TRBV28 and J usage is TRBJ1-2; tentatively, D is TRBD1 (6 bases). V dropped 4 bases and J dropped 8 bases, with 17 bases sitting between them. Germline V lookup: CDR1 MDHEN, CDR2 SYDVKM. The CDR3 is made up of 14 amino acids. Written as DNA, the CDR3 is TGTGCCAGCAGTTCCCTGGGACAACTGGGCGGCTACACCTTC. Its protein is CASSSLGQLGGYTF.